These T cell receptor beta chains were read from a single sample in a study of control samples from healthy donors and cancer patients. Clones were read by immunoSEQ multiplex PCR, and TCRdb kept only the in-frame ones, dropping some. This table has roughly 120,000 clones, 70% to 90% appearing once. Sample: blood. The receptors were sampled from a woman in her sixties or seventies in good health. CDR3s include the opening cysteine and the closing phenylalanine or tryptophan. D genes are given only for firm matches. Where a row states a size, it is once, few, many or the class of an expanded clone; other rows omit it.

abundance,j_gene,d_gene,len,v_gene,CDR3aa,CDR3nt
-,TRBJ1-5,-,14,TRBV6-5,CASSTSGPNQPQHF,TGTGCCAGCAGTACCTCAGGGCCCAATCAGCCCCAGCATTTT
-,TRBJ1-1,-,14,TRBV6-5,CASKYDAVNTEAFF,TGTGCCAGCAAGTACGACGCGGTGAACACTGAAGCTTTCTTT
-,TRBJ2-2,TRBD1,14,TRBV19,CASRWDRATGELFF,TGTGCCAGTAGATGGGACAGGGCCACCGGGGAGCTGTTTTTT
-,TRBJ1-2,-,15,TRBV11-1,CASSLDGASNYGYTF,TGTGCCAGCAGCTTAGACGGCGCATCTAACTATGGCTACACCTTC
-,TRBJ2-5,-,13,TRBV21-1,CASPLDFQGTQYF,TGTGCCAGCCCCCTCGACTTTCAAGGGACCCAGTACTTC
-,TRBJ2-2,TRBD2,20,TRBV4-3,CASSQDFPQKAGGDTGELFF,TGCGCCAGCAGCCAAGATTTCCCGCAGAAAGCGGGGGGGGACACCGGGGAGCTGTTTTTT
-,TRBJ1-1,TRBD1,13,TRBV27,CASRKGAGTEAFF,TGTGCCAGCAGAAAGGGGGCAGGCACTGAAGCTTTCTTT
once,TRBJ1-1,-,13,TRBV19,CASSTNGGTEAFF,TGTGCCAGTAGTACGAACGGAGGCACTGAAGCTTTCTTT
-,TRBJ2-3,TRBD1,16,TRBV7-9,CASSPTGTASTDTQYF,TGTGCCAGCAGCCCAACCGGGACAGCTAGCACAGATACGCAGTATTTT
once,TRBJ2-5,-,13,TRBV7-2,CASSLGTEETQYF,TGTGCCAGCAGCTTAGGGACCGAAGAGACCCAGTACTTC
-,TRBJ1-2,-,13,TRBV6-5,CASSQTGNYGHTF,TGTGCCAGCAGTCAAACCGGGAATTATGGCCACACCTTC
once,TRBJ1-2,-,16,TRBV7-9,CASSLGLAADFYGYTF,TGTGCCAGCAGCTTAGGGTTAGCGGCAGACTTCTATGGCTACACCTTC
-,TRBJ2-2,-,15,TRBV6-5,CASSYSPENTGELFF,TGTGCCAGCAGTTACTCGCCGGAGAACACCGGGGAGCTGTTTTTT
-,TRBJ1-3,-,15,TRBV5-6,CASSRPGSGGNTIYF,TGTGCCAGCAGCAGACCTGGGTCTGGGGGAAACACCATATATTTT
-,TRBJ2-1,TRBD2,15,TRBV7-9,CASSLSGLAGGKQFF,TGTGCCAGCAGCTTATCGGGACTAGCGGGGGGAAAGCAGTTCTTC
-,TRBJ2-7,-,14,TRBV29-1,CSVDADGRSFEQYF,TGCAGCGTTGACGCCGACGGCCGTAGCTTCGAGCAGTACTTC
-,TRBJ1-1,-,16,TRBV5-4,CASSPNRGAPGTEAFF,TGTGCCAGCAGCCCCAACCGGGGGGCGCCGGGCACTGAAGCTTTCTTT
-,TRBJ1-5,TRBD1,15,TRBV27,CASGPGTGGRQPQHF,TGTGCCAGCGGGCCCGGGACAGGGGGTCGTCAGCCCCAGCATTTT
-,TRBJ2-4,-,12,TRBV2,CASRTNRNIQYF,TGTGCCAGCAGAACCAATAGGAACATTCAGTACTTC
-,TRBJ2-4,-,15,TRBV6-6,CASSPNDRAKNIQYF,TGTGCCAGCAGCCCAAACGACAGGGCCAAAAACATTCAGTACTTC
-,TRBJ1-4,TRBD1,15,TRBV27,CASRPTGLGNEKLFF,TGTGCCAGCAGACCGACAGGGTTGGGGAATGAAAAACTGTTTTTT
-,TRBJ2-3,TRBD2,17,TRBV7-2,CASSSWPSGGTTDTQYF,TGTGCCAGCAGCTCGTGGCCTAGCGGGGGAACCACAGATACGCAGTATTTT
-,TRBJ2-7,TRBD1,12,TRBV14,CASSQHRGEQYF,TGTGCCAGCAGCCAGCACAGGGGCGAGCAGTACTTC
-,TRBJ2-7,TRBD1,14,TRBV7-2,CASSRRQGSYEQYF,TGTGCCAGCAGCCGCCGACAGGGGAGCTACGAGCAGTACTTC
-,TRBJ2-3,TRBD2,17,TRBV7-2,CASSPQGTSGGTDTQYF,TGTGCCAGCAGCCCACAAGGGACTAGCGGGGGCACAGATACGCAGTATTTT
-,TRBJ2-3,TRBD2,17,TRBV20-1,CSASSPRGAGPTDTQYF,TGCAGTGCTAGTTCCCCGCGGGGGGCCGGGCCCACAGATACGCAGTATTTT
-,TRBJ2-4,-,11,TRBV3-1/TRBV3-2,CASSSQNIQYF,TGTGCCAGCAGCTCCCAAAACATTCAGTACTTC
-,TRBJ2-7,TRBD2,18,TRBV3-1/TRBV3-2,CASSQDWGASGALYEQYF,TGTGCCAGCAGCCAAGATTGGGGGGCTAGCGGGGCTCTATACGAGCAGTACTTC
few,TRBJ1-5,-,14,TRBV21-1,CASSKATGDQPQHF,TGTGCCAGCAGCAAAGCGACAGGGGATCAGCCCCAGCATTTT
-,TRBJ1-1,-,14,TRBV10-1,CASSYGQMNTEAFF,TGCGCCAGCAGTTATGGACAAATGAACACTGAAGCTTTCTTT
-,TRBJ1-1,-,14,TRBV10-3,CAISGARGNTEAFF,TGTGCCATCAGTGGGGCCAGGGGAAACACTGAAGCTTTCTTT